This is a list of T cell receptor beta chains from one sample in a study of Ad26.COV2.S vaccination and SARS-CoV-2 variants. Assay used: immunoSEQ multiplex PCR; TCRdb lists only in-frame clones, some missing. The sample records 410,000 or so clones, 80% to 95% being singletons. Here the sequenced sample was peripheral blood, taken in a trial of Ad26.COV2.S vaccine versus placebo. All receptors derive from a person between 18 and 65 years old who received the Ad26.COV2.S COVID-19 vaccine or a placebo. The CDR3 runs from the conserved cysteine through the conserved F or W. Each record gives: V gene, J gene, clone size, D gene, CDR3 DNA, CDR3 protein. A D gene is named only where the DNA matches it firmly. Only some rows state a clone size, as once, few, many or a class for expanded clones.

TRBV29-1,TRBJ1-1,.,.,TGCAGCGATGATAGGGGAGCTTTCTTT,CSDDRGAFF
TRBV10-3,TRBJ1-1,.,.,TGTGCCATCAGCTACAGGGACGCCATGAACACTGAAGCTTTCTTT,CAISYRDAMNTEAFF
TRBV7-8,TRBJ2-7,.,TRBD1,TGTGCCAGCAGCTTATCGGACAGGGGCTACGAGCAGTACTTC,CASSLSDRGYEQYF
TRBV12-3/TRBV12-4,TRBJ1-1,.,TRBD1,TGTGCCAGCAGTCGGACAGGGACTGAAGCTTTCTTT,CASSRTGTEAFF
TRBV2,TRBJ1-4,.,TRBD1,TGTGCCAGCAGTGTCAGGGGACAGTCGGGGAAACTGTTTTTT,CASSVRGQSGKLFF
TRBV10-3,TRBJ1-5,.,TRBD1,TGTGCCATCAGTGGGGACAGGGGAGTAGGTCAGCCCCAGCATTTT,CAISGDRGVGQPQHF
TRBV2,TRBJ1-1,.,.,TGTGCCAGCAGTGAGCAGGGGCTGGGAACTGAAGCTTTCTTT,CASSEQGLGTEAFF
TRBV18,TRBJ1-1,.,TRBD1,TGTGCCAGCTCACGACAGGGGAACACTGAAGCTTTCTTT,CASSRQGNTEAFF
TRBV28,TRBJ2-7,.,TRBD1,TGTGCCAGCAAGGGACAGAGCTCCTACGAGCAGTACTTC,CASKGQSSYEQYF
TRBV28,TRBJ2-7,.,.,TGTGCCAGCAGTTTAGGGGGTTCGGACGAGCAGTACTTC,CASSLGGSDEQYF
TRBV6-1,TRBJ1-2,.,.,TGTGCCAGCAGTGAATCTGGTCGCTATGGCTACACCTTC,CASSESGRYGYTF
TRBV4-1,TRBJ1-2,.,TRBD1,TGCGCCAGCAGCCCGAACTGGACAGGGAGGGACGGCTACACCTTC,CASSPNWTGRDGYTF
TRBV7-9,TRBJ2-1,once,TRBD2,TGTGCCAGCAGCGCACTAGCGGGAGGACTCAATGAGCAGTTCTTC,CASSALAGGLNEQFF
TRBV27,TRBJ1-2,.,TRBD1,TGTGCCAGCAGACCCCGGGACAGGGGAGGCTACACCTTC,CASRPRDRGGYTF
TRBV5-4,TRBJ2-4,.,TRBD2,TGTGCCAGCAGCGGCGGGAGTGGGGGTGGCATTCAGTACTTC,CASSGGSGGGIQYF
TRBV29-1,TRBJ2-7,.,TRBD1,TGCAGCGTTGACGGCAGGACAGGGGAGGACTACGAGCAGTACTTC,CSVDGRTGEDYEQYF
TRBV27,TRBJ1-2,few,.,TGTGCCAGCAGACCTGACGGTGGCTATGGCTACACCTTC,CASRPDGGYGYTF
TRBV19,TRBJ1-1,.,.,TGTGCCAGTAGTATAGATGGGGGGCTGGTTGAAGCTTTCTTT,CASSIDGGLVEAFF
TRBV7-8,TRBJ1-3,.,.,TGTGCCAGCAGCTTATCCCGGACCGGGACAACTGGAAACACCATATATTTT,CASSLSRTGTTGNTIYF
TRBV5-4,TRBJ2-7,.,TRBD2,TGTGCCAGCAGCAAACTAGCGGGAGGGTCGAGGGAGCAGTACTTC,CASSKLAGGSREQYF
TRBV5-5,TRBJ1-5,.,TRBD1,TGTGCCAGCAGCCAGGGACAGCTCGTCAATCAGCCCCAGCATTTT,CASSQGQLVNQPQHF
TRBV9,TRBJ2-1,.,TRBD1,TGTGCCAGCAGCGTGGCCTCCGACAGGGGGCAGTTCTTC,CASSVASDRGQFF
TRBV7-2,TRBJ2-7,once,.,TGTGCCAGCAGCCAAGGGCCCCTCGAGCAGTACTTC,CASSQGPLEQYF
TRBV19,TRBJ1-1,.,.,TGTGCCAGTAGGCAGGGAGGATTGAACACTGAAGCTTTCTTT,CASRQGGLNTEAFF
TRBV10-3,TRBJ1-1,.,.,TGTGCCATCAGTGAGTCTCCCGGGGGGGGGAACACTGAAGCTTTCTTT,CAISESPGGGNTEAFF
TRBV21-1,TRBJ2-7,few,.,.,CASSKALWGQGTYEQYF
TRBV7-2,TRBJ2-2,.,TRBD1,TGTGCCAGCAGCTTCACAGGGGGAGACACCGGGGAGCTGTTTTTT,CASSFTGGDTGELFF
TRBV5-6,TRBJ2-7,.,TRBD1,TGTGCCAGCAGCTTGGGGCAGGGGGCCTACGAGCAGTACTTC,CASSLGQGAYEQYF